Below are 23 T cell receptor beta chains sequenced from a single sample in a study of cytomegalovirus exposure and HLA in healthy donors. The PCR employed 60 Vbeta primers together with 13 Jbeta primers. Sequencing used immunoSEQ multiplex PCR; TCRdb keeps in-frame clones, though not all of them. Altogether 150,000 to 200,000 clones are present, roughly 77% being singletons, with the ten largest covering roughly 1.5%. The sample comprised PBMCs. These receptors all stem from a woman aged 50 to 60 in good health and CMV-seronegative.

The rearrangement links TRBV9 to TRBJ2-1; 9 bases fit TRBD2. This CDR3 contains 15 residues. The V segment lost 0 bases and the J segment 4 bases; nucleotides outside the gene matches: 2. From germline, CDR1 is SGDLS and CDR2 YYNGEE. Written as DNA, the CDR3 is TGTGCCAGCAGCGTAGAACTAGCGGGTTACAATGAGCAGTTCTTC. Amino acid sequence: CASSVELAGYNEQFF.

The genes are TRBV5-1 and TRBJ1-3, with D tentatively TRBD1 (5 bases). This CDR3 has 12 residues. In germline, CDR1 is SGHRS, CDR2 YFSETQ. Deletions cut 7 bases from V and 5 bases from J, with 10 bases between. CDR3 sequence: CASPPGRNTIYF. The DNA of the CDR3 is TGCGCCAGCCCCCCAGGGAGAAACACCATATATTTT.

The V call is TRBV5-1, the J call TRBJ2-1, with D hard to call. Between the trimmed V and J ends, which lost 2 bases and 1 base, there was a span of 13 bases. In germline, CDR1 is SGHRS, CDR2 YFSETQ. The CDR3 totals 16 residues. CDR3 region: CASSFLIARSYNEQFF. Here the CDR3 DNA reads TGCGCCAGCAGCTTTTTGATCGCCCGGTCCTACAATGAGCAGTTCTTC.

The J gene is TRBJ2-7, the V gene TRBV7-8; TRBD1 aligns across 10 bases. The J segment lost 5 bases and the V segment lost 5 bases, leaving 9 bases of the junction unmatched. The V gene's germline CDR1 is SGHVS and CDR2 FQNEAQ. The CDR3 contains 15 residues. CDR3 amino acids: CASSPGTGVAHEQYF. The DNA for the CDR3 is TGTGCCAGCAGCCCCGGGACAGGGGTGGCTCACGAGCAGTACTTC.

The J gene is TRBJ2-7, the V gene TRBV10-3; 10 positions agree with TRBD2. The CDR3 is made up of 17 amino acids. Germline V gene lookup returns CDR1 ENHRY and CDR2 SYGVKD. V trimming: 10 bases; J trimming: 0 bases; junction bases outside the gene matches: 15. CDR3 in amino acids: CATSPGLAPLSSYEQYF. The CDR3 region has the DNA TGTGCCACGTCTCCGGGACTAGCGCCACTGAGCTCCTACGAGCAGTACTTC.

The CDR3 loop reads CASSQDMLAPYNEQFF. The CDR3 DNA follows: TGTGCCAGCAGCCAAGATATGCTAGCGCCATACAATGAGCAGTTCTTC. This rearrangement joins TRBV4-2 to TRBJ2-1; tentatively, D is TRBD2 (6 bases). Trimming shortened V by 0 bases and J by 4 bases, and 13 bases separated the two germline ends. The V gene's germline CDR1 is LGHNA and CDR2 YNFKEQ. The length of the CDR3 is 16 residues.

This clone appeared a single time. This sequence joins TRBV18 and TRBJ2-7, with D possibly matching TRBD2 (5 bases). This CDR3 has 15 residues. The V end was cut by 2 bases, the J end by 5 bases, with 16 bases between. Per the germline V gene, CDR1 is KGHSH and CDR2 is LQKENI. The chain's CDR3 is CASSPKSGLDHEQYF. Written as DNA, the CDR3 is TGTGCCAGCTCACCAAAAAGCGGCCTGGACCACGAGCAGTACTTC.

V is TRBV5-1 and J is TRBJ2-5, with 8 bases matching TRBD1. The CDR3 has 16 residues. Germline CDR1 SGHRS, CDR2 YFSETQ. J was trimmed by 4 bases and V by 4 bases; bases with no gene match: 12. The CDR3: CASSPQPGGAGETQYF. The CDR3 coding sequence is TGCGCCAGCAGCCCGCAACCAGGGGGCGCGGGAGAGACCCAGTACTTC. Drawing the rest from reference TRBV5-1 and TRBJ2-5, the complete variable domain is KAGVTQTPRYLIKTRGQQVTLSCSPISGHRSVSWYQQTPGQGLQFLFEYFSETQRNKGNFPGRFSGRQFSNSRSEMNVSTLELGDSALYLCASSPQPGGAGETQYFGPGTRLLVL.

In the case of this clone: The junction departs from the called germline gene at one end, perhaps through a read error. The chain is built from TRBV28 and TRBJ1-2; 8 bases align to TRBD1. The CDR3 sequence is 16 residues long. The germline CDR1 and CDR2 sequences are MDHEN and SYDVKM. CDR3 sequence (DNA): TGTGCCAGCAGTTTCGGACAGGGCCGAGGGGACTATGGCTACCCCTTC. This codes for CASSFGQGRGDYGYPF.

With regard to this clone: An end of the junction does not agree with germline; a read error may underlie this. CDR3 amino acids: CSSSSGGPTGPVDTEAFF. Written as DNA, the CDR3 is TGTTCCAGCAGCTCGGGTGGGCCGACAGGGCCCGTGGACACTGAAGCTTTCTTT. This sequence joins TRBV7-9 and TRBJ1-1; 7 positions match TRBD1. CDR1 and CDR2 from the germline V gene are SEHNR and FQNEAQ (reference sequence). The CDR3 has 18 amino acids.

A word on this clone: In the same sample, other DNA sequences code for this CDR3. This chain links TRBV6-1 with TRBJ1-6, with D possibly matching TRBD1 (5 bases). Germline assignment: CDR1 MNHNS and CDR2 SASEGT. The CDR3 length is 14 residues. V was clipped by 6 bases and J by 7 bases, with 13 bases between them. CDR3 region: CASSGTPGNSPLHF. In DNA, the CDR3 is TGTGCCAGCAGCGGGACTCCGGGGAATTCACCCCTCCACTTT.

The rearrangement joins TRBV6-7 to TRBJ2-1; 8 bases map to TRBD2. TRBV6-7 is placed among ORFs of uncertain function. J lost 3 bases, V lost 2 bases, and 18 bases had no gene match. The CDR3 consists of 20 residues. This CDR3 reads CASSYREREINCYYYNEQFF. The CDR3 DNA reads as TGTGCCAGCAGTTACAGGGAGCGGGAGATAAACTGCTACTACTACAATGAGCAGTTCTTC.

This clone was counted only a few times. The chain employs TRBV13 and TRBJ2-3, with TRBD2 identical over 12 bases. The CDR3 length is 18 residues. Germline CDR1 is PRHDT and CDR2 is FYEKMQ (reference sequence). The V and J ends lost 2 bases and 1 base, in that order; junction bases with no gene match: 7. The chain's CDR3 is CASSLTSGGPPGTDTQYF. CDR3 nucleotides: TGTGCCAGCAGCTTAACTAGCGGGGGGCCCCCGGGCACAGATACGCAGTATTTT.

In its sample, this clone was seen a few times. The chain links TRBV10-2 to TRBJ2-7; 8 nucleotides match TRBD2. The CDR3 sequence is 14 residues long. Looked up from germline, CDR1 is WSHSY and CDR2 is SAAADI. With V trimmed by 2 bases and J by 5 bases, 5 bases remained unmatched. CDR3 coding DNA: TGCGCCAGCAGTGAGGGACTAGCTCTCCACGAGCAGTACTTC. It yields the protein CASSEGLALHEQYF.

This clone occurred once. This chain links TRBV5-1 with TRBJ2-1; TRBD2 matches at 10 bases. Trimming cost V 2 bases and J 6 bases; bases outside gene matches: 5. The length of the CDR3 is 15 residues. The V gene's germline CDR1 is SGHRS and CDR2 YFSETQ. The DNA of the CDR3 is TGCGCCAGCAGCTTTACCCTAGCGGGAGTCAATGAGCAGTTCTTC. Its protein product is CASSFTLAGVNEQFF.

The CDR3 loop reads CASSSRIVGNIQYF. The DNA for the CDR3 is TGTGCCAGCAGCTCTAGAATTGTGGGAAACATTCAGTACTTC. This chain uses TRBV5-6 with TRBJ2-4; no clear D. CDR3 length: 14 amino acids. Germline values: CDR1 SGHDT, CDR2 YYEEEE. Trimming shortened V by 3 bases and J by 6 bases, and 13 bases separated the two germline ends.

This chain connects TRBV10-3 to TRBJ1-2; no firm D call. V lost 2 bases to trimming and J lost 2 bases, with 12 bases between them. Germline V gene lookup returns CDR1 ENHRY and CDR2 SYGVKD. The CDR3 has 15 residues. The CDR3 reads CAISEGPGTNYGYTF. The CDR3, as DNA: TGTGCCATCAGTGAGGGTCCAGGCACCAACTATGGCTACACCTTC.

The chain uses TRBV5-4 and TRBJ1-4, with 11 bases aligning to TRBD1. CDR1 is SGHNT and CDR2 is YYREEE in the germline V gene (reference sequence). This CDR3 spans 15 amino acids. V shed 4 bases and J 6 bases; nucleotides not matched to a gene: 5. Here the CDR3 reads CASSPRTGGDEKLFF. CDR3 nucleotide sequence: TGTGCCAGCAGCCCGCGGACAGGGGGCGATGAAAAACTGTTTTTT.

The rearrangement uses TRBV5-1 and TRBJ2-7; TRBD1 matches 10 bases. CDR3 length equals 13 residues. Germline lookup yields CDR1 SGHRS and CDR2 YFSETQ. V shed 5 bases and J 7 bases; nucleotides not matched to a gene: 6. CDR3 in amino acids: CASRGDRGWEQYF. CDR3 DNA: TGCGCCAGCAGAGGGGACAGGGGTTGGGAGCAGTACTTC.

The chain links TRBV10-1 to TRBJ2-1; 13 nucleotides agree with TRBD2. In germline, CDR1 is WNHNN, CDR2 SYGVQD (reference sequence). J lost 5 bases, V lost 5 bases, and 9 bases had no gene match. This CDR3 comprises 17 residues. This CDR3 reads CASSQPGLAGAHNEQFF. The CDR3 region has the DNA TGCGCCAGCAGTCAGCCTGGACTAGCGGGAGCCCACAATGAGCAGTTCTTC.

CDR3 nucleotides: TGTGCCAGCACGCCGGGGCGCCGGGGGGGTCAAGAGACCCAGTACTTC. Protein: CASTPGRRGGQETQYF. The chain uses TRBV7-2 and TRBJ2-5, with 8 bases lining up with TRBD2. The CDR3 is 16 residues long. Trimming at V came to 7 bases and at J to 2 bases, leaving 12 bases not matched to a gene. Germline CDR1 SGHTA, CDR2 FQGNSA.

The rearrangement joins TRBV4-1 to TRBJ2-5; D uncertain. The J call may be in error: the DNA end matches TRBJ2-7 better. Germline V gene data show CDR1 as MGHRA and CDR2 as YSYEKL. This CDR3 spans 14 amino acids. CDR3 region: CASSQSGTFYEQYF. CDR3 in DNA: TGCGCCAGCAGCCAATCAGGCACCTTCTACGAGCAGTACTTC.

This clone was seen just once. This rearrangement joins TRBV14 to TRBJ1-1; 9 bases align to TRBD1. The CDR3 length is 15 residues. CDR1 is SGHDN, CDR2 FVKESK, per germline. Unmatched junction bases numbered 3, after V lost 3 bases and J lost 1 base. The CDR3 is CASSQGTGWNTEAFF. In DNA, the CDR3 is TGTGCCAGCAGCCAGGGGACAGGGTGGAACACTGAAGCTTTCTTT.